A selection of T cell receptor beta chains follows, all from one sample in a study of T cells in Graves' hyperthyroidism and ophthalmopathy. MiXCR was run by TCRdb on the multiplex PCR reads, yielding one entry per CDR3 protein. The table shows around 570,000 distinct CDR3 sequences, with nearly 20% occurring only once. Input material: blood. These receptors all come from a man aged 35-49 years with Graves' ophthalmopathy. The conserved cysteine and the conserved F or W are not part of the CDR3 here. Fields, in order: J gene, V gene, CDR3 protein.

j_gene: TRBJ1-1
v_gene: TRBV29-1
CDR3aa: SVPGQVMNTEAF

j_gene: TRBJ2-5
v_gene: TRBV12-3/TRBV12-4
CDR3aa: ASSFLAGETETQY

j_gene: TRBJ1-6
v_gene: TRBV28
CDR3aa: ASSFESLISPLH

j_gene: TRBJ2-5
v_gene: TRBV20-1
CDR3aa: SAPFRSETQY

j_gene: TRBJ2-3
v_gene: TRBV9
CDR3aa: ASSVGGTSLDTQY

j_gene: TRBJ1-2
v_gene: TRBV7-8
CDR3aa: ASSLEAFDYGYT

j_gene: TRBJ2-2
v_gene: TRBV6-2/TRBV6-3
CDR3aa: ASSYVRGGPNTGELF

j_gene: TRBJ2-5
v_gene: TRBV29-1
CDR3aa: SAGGGLGTQY

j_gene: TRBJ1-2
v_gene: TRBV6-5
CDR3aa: ASSYSGTVGQRGYT

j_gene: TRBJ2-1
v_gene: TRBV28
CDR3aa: ASSYLATTYNEQF

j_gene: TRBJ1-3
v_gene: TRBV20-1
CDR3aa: SADRGGNTIY

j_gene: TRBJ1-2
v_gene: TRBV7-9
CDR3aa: ATTTGVGYGYT

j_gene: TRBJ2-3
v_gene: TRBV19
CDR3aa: ASSIVQGRTDTQY

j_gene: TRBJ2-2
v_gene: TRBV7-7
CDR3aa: ASSEAGELF

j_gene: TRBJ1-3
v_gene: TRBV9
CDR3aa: ASSVAMGSSGNTIY

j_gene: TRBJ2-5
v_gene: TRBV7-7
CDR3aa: ASSARPRQGQETQY

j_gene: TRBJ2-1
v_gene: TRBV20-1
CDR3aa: SARGSMSSYNEQF

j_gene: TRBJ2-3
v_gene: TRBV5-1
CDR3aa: ASSSWGDTDTQY

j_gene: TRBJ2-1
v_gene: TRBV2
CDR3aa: ASTTSGGYNEQF

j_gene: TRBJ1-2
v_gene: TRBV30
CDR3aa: AWSSPGTGNYGYT

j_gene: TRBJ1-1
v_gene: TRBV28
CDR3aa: ASISVGQALRYTEAF

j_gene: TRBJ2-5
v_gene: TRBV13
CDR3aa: ASRQTRGEETQY

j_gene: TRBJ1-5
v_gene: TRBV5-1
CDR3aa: ASSLGSGYSNQPQH

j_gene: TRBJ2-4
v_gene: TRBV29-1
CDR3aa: SVLPGPPRSNIQY

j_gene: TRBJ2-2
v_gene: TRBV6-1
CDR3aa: ASSPPLAGATEELF